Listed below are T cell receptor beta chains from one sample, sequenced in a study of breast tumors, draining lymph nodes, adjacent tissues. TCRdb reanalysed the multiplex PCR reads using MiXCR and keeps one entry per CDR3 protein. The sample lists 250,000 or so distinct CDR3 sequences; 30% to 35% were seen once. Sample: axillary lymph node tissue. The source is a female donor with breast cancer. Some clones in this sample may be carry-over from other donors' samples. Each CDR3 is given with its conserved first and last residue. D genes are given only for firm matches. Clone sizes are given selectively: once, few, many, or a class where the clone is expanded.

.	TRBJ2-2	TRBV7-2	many	TGTGCCAGCAGCTTAGTTTTCCCGGACACCGGGGAGCTGTTTTTT	CASSLVFPDTGELFF
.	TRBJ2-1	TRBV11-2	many	TGTGCCAGCAGCCGGGACACCCAGAATGAGCAGTTCTTC	CASSRDTQNEQFF
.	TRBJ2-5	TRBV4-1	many	TGCGCCAGCAGCCAAGACGCGACGGGGGCGAAATCCCAAGAGACCCAGTACTTC	CASSQDATGAKSQETQYF
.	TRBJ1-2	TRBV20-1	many	TGCAGTGCTAGTCTGTCGCCCTATGGCTACACCTTC	CSASLSPYGYTF
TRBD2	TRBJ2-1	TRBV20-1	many	TGCAGTGCCCACCCGCCGGGACTAGCGAGCGATGAGCAGTTCTTC	CSAHPPGLASDEQFF
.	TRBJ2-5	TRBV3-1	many	TGTGCCAGCAGCCAAGTCCTGCCAGGGAAAGAGACCCAGTACTTC	CASSQVLPGKETQYF
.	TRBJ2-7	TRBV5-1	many	TGCGCCAGCAGCCGGGACACCCCCTACGAGCAGTACTTC	CASSRDTPYEQYF
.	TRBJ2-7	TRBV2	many	TGTGCCAGCACGGGCGTGGAGCAGTACTTC	CASTGVEQYF
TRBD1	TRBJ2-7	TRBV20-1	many	TGCAGTGCTAGAGATGGACAGGGAGGCCACGAGCAGTACTTC	CSARDGQGGHEQYF
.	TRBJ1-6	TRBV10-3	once	TGTGCCATCAGAGGGGGGGCGGTGACCCTCCACTTT	CAIRGGAVTLHF
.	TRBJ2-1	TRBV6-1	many	TGTGCCAGCAGTGAACGAAGGGCGGGCGAGCAGTTCTTC	CASSERRAGEQFF
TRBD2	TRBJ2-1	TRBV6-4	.	TGTGCCAGCAGTGTAAGATGTCTAGCGGGAGGCTACAATGAGCAGTTCTTC	CASSVRCLAGGYNEQFF
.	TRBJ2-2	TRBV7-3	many	TGTGCCAGCAGCTTAGCGGGAAGTACGAGCCCCCCCAGCGGGGAGCTGTTTTTT	CASSLAGSTSPPSGELFF
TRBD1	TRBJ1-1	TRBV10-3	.	TGTGCCATCAGCCCCTCAGGGGGCACTGAAGCTTTCTTT	CAISPSGGTEAFF
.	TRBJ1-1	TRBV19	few	TGTGCCAGTAGCGTCGCCCTGAACACTGAAGCTTTCTTT	CASSVALNTEAFF
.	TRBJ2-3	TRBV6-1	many	TGTGCCAGCAGTGGGGGAGATACGCAGTATTTT	CASSGGDTQYF
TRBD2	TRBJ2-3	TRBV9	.	TGTGCCAGCAGCGTTTACCCGAGCGGGATTGAGCAGTATTTT	CASSVYPSGIEQYF
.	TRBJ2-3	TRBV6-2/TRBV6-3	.	TGTGCCAGCAGACCAAGGGAATACAGGGATACGCAGTATTTT	CASRPREYRDTQYF
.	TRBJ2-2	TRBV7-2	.	TGTGCTAGCAGCGGCCGAATACTTGCGGGAAACACCGGGGAGCTGTTTTTT	CASSGRILAGNTGELFF
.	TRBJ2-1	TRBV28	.	TGTGCCAGCAGTCAACCCGGGAGCTACAATGAGCAGTTCTTC	CASSQPGSYNEQFF
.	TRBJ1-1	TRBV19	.	TGTGCCACCCCGGGGACGGCTAACACTGAAGCTTTCTTT	CATPGTANTEAFF
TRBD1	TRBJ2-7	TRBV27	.	TGTGCCAGCAGGACTCCCGGGACAGGGGGCTGGGAGCAGTACTTC	CASRTPGTGGWEQYF
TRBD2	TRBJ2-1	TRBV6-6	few	TGTGCCAGCAGTTATTCACTAGCGGGGCCCTACAATGAGCAGTTCTTC	CASSYSLAGPYNEQFF
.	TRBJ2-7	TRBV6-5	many	TGTGCCAGCAGTTACGCGGGATTAGAGCAGTACTTC	CASSYAGLEQYF
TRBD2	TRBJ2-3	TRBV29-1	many	TGCAGCGTTGAATCAACTAGCGGGCCCACAGATACGCAGTATTTT	CSVESTSGPTDTQYF
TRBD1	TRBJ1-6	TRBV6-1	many	TGTGCCAGCAGTGAAGCGGCAGGGGGCAGGGAGGTTTCACCCCTCCACTTT	CASSEAAGGREVSPLHF
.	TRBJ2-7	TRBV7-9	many	TGTGCCAGCAGCCCCTCCGGGGCCCACGAGCAGTACTTC	CASSPSGAHEQYF
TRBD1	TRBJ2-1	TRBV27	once	TGTGCCAGCAGTTCCCGACAGGGGGCGCAAAATGAGCAGTTCTTC	CASSSRQGAQNEQFF
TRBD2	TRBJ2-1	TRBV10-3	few	TGTGCCATCAGGATGGGAGGGACGGCGGACAATGAGCAGTTCTTC	CAIRMGGTADNEQFF
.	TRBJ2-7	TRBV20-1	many	TGCAGTGCTACGCACGGGAGCCGAACCATCTACGAGCAGTACTTC	CSATHGSRTIYEQYF
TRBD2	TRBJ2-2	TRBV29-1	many	TGCAGCGTTGTACTAGCGGGAGTCACCGGGGAGCTGTTTTTT	CSVVLAGVTGELFF
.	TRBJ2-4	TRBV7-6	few	TGTGCCAGCAGCCGTGGTTCGGGGGGCACTCAGTACTTC	CASSRGSGGTQYF
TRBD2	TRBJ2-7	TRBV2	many	TGTGCCAGCAGAGGGACTAGTCCCTACGAGCAGTACTTC	CASRGTSPYEQYF
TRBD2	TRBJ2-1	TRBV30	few	TGTGCCTGGAGTGTTGGCGGGAGCTCCTACAATGAGCAGTTCTTC	CAWSVGGSSYNEQFF
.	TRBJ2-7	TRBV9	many	TGTGCCAGCAGCGTCAAGTGGGGCTCCGCCGAGCAGTACTTC	CASSVKWGSAEQYF
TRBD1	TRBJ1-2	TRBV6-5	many	TGTGCCAGCAGGAGGACAGGCCGAGCTAACTATGGCTACACCTTC	CASRRTGRANYGYTF
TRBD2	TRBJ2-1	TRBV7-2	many	TGTGCCAGCAGCCGGGGACTAGCGGGAGTGAATGAGCAGTTCTTC	CASSRGLAGVNEQFF
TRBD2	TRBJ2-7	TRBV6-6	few	TGTGCCAGCAGTCACGTTGCGGGAGGGTCCTACGAGCAGTACTTC	CASSHVAGGSYEQYF
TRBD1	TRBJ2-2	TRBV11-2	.	TGTGCCAGCAAGACAGGGGGGGGCACCGGGGAGCTGTTTTTT	CASKTGGGTGELFF
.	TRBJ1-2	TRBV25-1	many	TGTGCCAGCAGTTTCCCAACAGGTCCTGGCTACACCTTC	CASSFPTGPGYTF
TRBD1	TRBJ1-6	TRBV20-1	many	TGCAGTGCTACCAGGGGGGAGGCTTCACCCCTCCACTTT	CSATRGEASPLHF